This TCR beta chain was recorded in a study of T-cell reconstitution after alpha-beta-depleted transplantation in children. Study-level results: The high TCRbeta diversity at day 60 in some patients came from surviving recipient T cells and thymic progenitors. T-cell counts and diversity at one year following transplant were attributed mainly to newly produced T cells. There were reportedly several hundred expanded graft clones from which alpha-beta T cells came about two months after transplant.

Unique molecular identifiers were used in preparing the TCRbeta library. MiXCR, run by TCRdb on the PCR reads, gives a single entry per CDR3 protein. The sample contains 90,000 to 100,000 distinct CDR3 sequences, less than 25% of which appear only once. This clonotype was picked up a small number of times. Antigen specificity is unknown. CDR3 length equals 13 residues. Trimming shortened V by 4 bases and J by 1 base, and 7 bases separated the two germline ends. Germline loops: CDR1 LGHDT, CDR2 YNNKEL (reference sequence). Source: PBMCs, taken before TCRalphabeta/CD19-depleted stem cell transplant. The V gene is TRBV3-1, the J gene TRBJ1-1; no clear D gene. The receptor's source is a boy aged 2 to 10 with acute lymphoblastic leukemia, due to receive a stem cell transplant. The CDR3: CASSPTWNTEAFF. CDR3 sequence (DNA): TGTGCCAGCAGCCCGACATGGAACACTGAAGCTTTCTTT.